This T cell receptor beta chain was retrieved from a study of cytomegalovirus exposure and HLA in healthy donors. This CDR3 comprises 13 residues. After removal of 5 bases from V and 8 bases from J, the junction contained 8 bases not matched to a gene. The germline V gene encodes CDR1 MNHEY and CDR2 SVGAGI. Both 60 Vbeta primers and 13 Jbeta primers went into the PCR. TCRdb's table, derived via immunoSEQ multiplex PCR, lists solely in-frame clones and lacks some. The repertoire holds roughly 120,000 clones, with about three fifths as singletons. Sequencing was performed on PBMCs. The TCR comes from a man aged 35 to 55 in good health and CMV-seropositive. This sequence joins TRBV6-5 and TRBJ1-1; 7 positions agree with TRBD1. The CDR3 reads CASSGRQGTEAFF. In DNA form, the CDR3 reads TGTGCCAGCAGTGGTCGACAGGGAACCGAAGCTTTCTTT.